One sample yielded the 6 T cell receptor beta chains listed below, sequenced in a study of identical twins. From the 5' RACE reads, TCRdb called clonotypes with MiXCR, one entry per CDR3 protein. The repertoire holds 500,000 to 550,000 distinct CDR3 sequences, about 20% seen once, with 0.75% to 0.95% in the top ten. This same sample was also taken into another study, of T cells expressing NK-cell markers.

The sample taken for sequencing was CD4+ T cells sorted from blood. The receptors come from a woman under 30 in good health.

The chain joins TRBV10-3 to TRBJ2-1; 11 nucleotides line up with TRBD2. The CDR3 loop spans 12 amino acids. Germline lookup yields CDR1 ENHRY and CDR2 SYGVKD. Trimming removed 9 bases from V and 5 bases from J; junction bases left unmatched: 0. The CDR3 loop is CAISGRDNEQFF. The CDR3, as DNA: TGTGCCATTAGCGGGAGGGACAATGAGCAGTTCTTC.

The chain recombines TRBV5-1 with TRBJ2-5; 9 bases map to TRBD1. The germline gives CDR1 SGHRS, CDR2 YFSETQ. The CDR3 sequence is 15 residues long. Trimming cost V 2 bases and J 4 bases; bases outside gene matches: 6. CDR3 sequence: CASSFTGGPGETQYF. In DNA, the CDR3 is TGCGCCAGCAGCTTCACAGGGGGCCCTGGAGAGACCCAGTACTTC.

The chain joins TRBV6-2 or TRBV6-3 to TRBJ2-5; perhaps TRBD1 as D (6 bases). The CDR3 loop spans 13 amino acids. V was cut by 7 bases and J by 1 base, with 10 bases left in between. Germline V gene data show CDR1 as MNHEY and CDR2 as SVGEGT. The CDR3 is CASTADSQETQYF. CDR3 nucleotide sequence: TGTGCCAGCACCGCGGACAGCCAAGAGACCCAGTACTTC.

CDR3 coding DNA: TGTGCCAGCAGTTTCCGGGCGCCCACAGATACGCAGTATTTT. Protein product: CASSFRAPTDTQYF. The chain recombines TRBV12-3 or TRBV12-4 with TRBJ2-3; D uncertain. V was trimmed by 3 bases and J by 2 bases, leaving 9 bases between them. This CDR3 is 14 amino acids long.

This sequence joins TRBV20-1 and TRBJ1-6; D gene unclear. The V gene's germline CDR1 is DFQATT and CDR2 SNEGSKA (reference sequence). The V gene lost 4 bases and the J gene lost 5 bases, with 9 bases spanning the gap. The CDR3 loop spans 13 amino acids. The CDR3 loop reads CSAMDVDNSPLHF. In DNA form, the CDR3 reads TGCAGTGCTATGGACGTTGATAATTCACCCCTCCACTTT.

The genes are TRBV15 and TRBJ2-3, with D tentatively TRBD1 (7 bases). The CDR3 extends over 15 amino acids. Per germline, CDR1 LNHNV and CDR2 YYDKDF (reference sequence). The V end lost 3 bases, the J end lost 4 bases, and 14 bases lay between the germline ends. CDR3 residues: CATSRRARGADTQYF. The CDR3 coding sequence is TGTGCCACCAGCAGGAGGGCCAGGGGGGCAGATACGCAGTATTTT.